This T cell receptor (beta chain) was profiled in a study of beta chain features in type 1 diabetes. Concerning this clone: The antigen is unknown. This same CDR3 is encoded by further DNA sequences in the sample.

Expressed TCRB transcripts were sequenced because the entire RNA isolate underwent reverse transcription. The average output of naive, central memory and regulatory T cell samples was 3 million to 4 million reads. Sequenced by immunoSEQ multiplex PCR; TCRdb stores in-frame clones only, minus some. The sample includes fewer than 200,000 clones, over 9% of them seen just once. Broader study findings: Type 1 diabetes patients had TCRB CDR3s that were shorter (moderately but significantly so) in all four CD4+ subsets.

The sequence was collected from a man aged 30 to 45 with type 1 diabetes. Sequencing input: central memory CD4+ T cells from blood.

This chain's CDR3 is CASSLGTGQETQYF. The CDR3 DNA is TGTGCCAGCAGCTTAGGAACAGGCCAAGAGACCCAGTACTTC. This chain links TRBV7-2 with TRBJ2-5; TRBD1 might be the D (5 bases). Germline V gene lookup returns CDR1 SGHTA and CDR2 FQGNSA. Deletions cut 1 base from V and 1 base from J, with 7 bases between. The CDR3 consists of 14 residues.